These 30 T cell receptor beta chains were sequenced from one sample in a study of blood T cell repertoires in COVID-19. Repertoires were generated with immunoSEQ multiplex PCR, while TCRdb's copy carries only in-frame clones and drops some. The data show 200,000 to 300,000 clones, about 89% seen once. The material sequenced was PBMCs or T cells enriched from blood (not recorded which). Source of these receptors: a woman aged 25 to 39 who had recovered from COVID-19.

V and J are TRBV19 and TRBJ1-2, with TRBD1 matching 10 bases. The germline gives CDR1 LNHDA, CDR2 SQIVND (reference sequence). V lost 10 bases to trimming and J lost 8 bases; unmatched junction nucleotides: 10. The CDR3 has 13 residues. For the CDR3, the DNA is TGTGCCACGACAGGGGGCTATTATGAGGGCTACACCTTC. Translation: CATTGGYYEGYTF.

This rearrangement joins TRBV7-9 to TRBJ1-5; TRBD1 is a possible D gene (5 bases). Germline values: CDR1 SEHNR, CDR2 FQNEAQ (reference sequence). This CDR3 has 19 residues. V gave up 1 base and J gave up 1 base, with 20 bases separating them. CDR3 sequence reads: CASSLGGLTSRVSNQPQHF. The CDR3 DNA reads TGTGCCAGCAGCTTAGGGGGACTGACCTCCCGGGTGAGCAATCAGCCCCAGCATTTT.

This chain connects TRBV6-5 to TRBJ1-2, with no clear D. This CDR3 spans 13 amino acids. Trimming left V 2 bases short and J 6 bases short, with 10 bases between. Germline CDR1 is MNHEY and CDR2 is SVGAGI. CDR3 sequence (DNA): TGTGCCAGCAGTTACGGTCGGGTTGATGGCTACACCTTC. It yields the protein CASSYGRVDGYTF.

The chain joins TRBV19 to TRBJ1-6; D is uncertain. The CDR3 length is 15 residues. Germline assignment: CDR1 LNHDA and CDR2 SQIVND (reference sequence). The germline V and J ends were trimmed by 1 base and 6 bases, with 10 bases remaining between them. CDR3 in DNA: TGTGCCAGTAGTATAGTGGAGGACGGTAATTCACCCCTCCACTTT. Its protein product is CASSIVEDGNSPLHF.

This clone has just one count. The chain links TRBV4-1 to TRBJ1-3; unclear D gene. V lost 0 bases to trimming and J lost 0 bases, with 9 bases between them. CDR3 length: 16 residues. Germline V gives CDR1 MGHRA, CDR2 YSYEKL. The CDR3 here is CASSQEEQNSGNTIYF. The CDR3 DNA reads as TGCGCCAGCAGCCAAGAGGAGCAAAACTCTGGAAACACCATATATTTT.

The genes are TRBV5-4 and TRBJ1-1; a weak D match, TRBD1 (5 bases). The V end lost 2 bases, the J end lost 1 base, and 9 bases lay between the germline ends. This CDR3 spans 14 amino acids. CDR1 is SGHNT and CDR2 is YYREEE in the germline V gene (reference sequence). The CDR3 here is CASSFKGWNTEAFF. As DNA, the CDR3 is TGTGCCAGCAGCTTTAAGGGGTGGAACACTGAAGCTTTCTTT.

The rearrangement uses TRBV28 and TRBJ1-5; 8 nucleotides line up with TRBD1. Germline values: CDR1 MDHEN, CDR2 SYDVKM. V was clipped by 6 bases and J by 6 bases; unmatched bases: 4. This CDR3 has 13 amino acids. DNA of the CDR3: TGTGCCAGCAGCCAGGGGGCTCTTCAGCCCCAGCATTTT. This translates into CASSQGALQPQHF.

CDR3 nucleotide sequence: TGTGCCAGCTCACCACCAATAGATTGGGGCGGCTACACCTTC. It translates to CASSPPIDWGGYTF. The rearrangement joins TRBV18 to TRBJ1-2; perhaps TRBD1 as D (5 bases). The germline CDR1 and CDR2 sequences are KGHSH and LQKENI. The CDR3 consists of 14 residues. V was shortened by 0 bases and J by 8 bases, with 13 bases between the two germline ends. The entire variable domain, with the rest obtained from reference TRBV18 and TRBJ1-2, is as follows: NAGVMQNPRHLVRRRGQEARLRCSPMKGHSHVYWYRQLPEEGLKFMVYLQKENIIDESGMPKERFSAEFPKEGPSILRIQQVVRGDSAAYFCASSPPIDWGGYTFGSGTRLTVV.

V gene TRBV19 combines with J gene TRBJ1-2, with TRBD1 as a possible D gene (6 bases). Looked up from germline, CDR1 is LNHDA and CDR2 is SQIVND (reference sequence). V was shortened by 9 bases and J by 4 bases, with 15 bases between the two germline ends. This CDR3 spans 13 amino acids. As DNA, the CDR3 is TGTGCCAGAACACCGGGACAAGCCTATGGCTACACCTTC. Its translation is CARTPGQAYGYTF.

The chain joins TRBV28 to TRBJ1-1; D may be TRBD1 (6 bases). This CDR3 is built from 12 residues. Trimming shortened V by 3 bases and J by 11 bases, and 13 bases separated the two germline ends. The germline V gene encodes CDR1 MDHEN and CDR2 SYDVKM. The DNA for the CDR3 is TGTGCCAGCAGTTTCCGAGGGGGATACGCTTTCTTT. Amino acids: CASSFRGGYAFF.

CDR3 sequence: CASSERESGYTF. CDR3 nucleotide sequence: TGTGCCAGCAGTGAAAGGGAGAGCGGCTACACCTTC. The rearrangement links TRBV28 to TRBJ1-2; D remains unclear. The CDR3 is 12 residues long. Germline V gene data show CDR1 as MDHEN and CDR2 as SYDVKM. V lost 5 bases and J 8 bases, leaving 12 bases between the germline ends.

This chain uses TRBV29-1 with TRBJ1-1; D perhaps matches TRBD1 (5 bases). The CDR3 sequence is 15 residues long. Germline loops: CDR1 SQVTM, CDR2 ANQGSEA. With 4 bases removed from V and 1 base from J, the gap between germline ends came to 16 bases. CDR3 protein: CSVAVPGHPNTEAFF. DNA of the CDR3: TGCAGCGTTGCGGTTCCAGGGCATCCGAACACTGAAGCTTTCTTT.

The chain's CDR3 is CAARGGPLNYGYTF. In DNA form, the CDR3 reads TGTGCTGCCCGTGGGGGCCCCCTTAACTATGGCTACACCTTC. The chain has TRBV19 and TRBJ1-2; TRBD1 might be the D (6 bases). The CDR3 loop spans 14 amino acids. CDR1 is LNHDA and CDR2 is SQIVND in the germline V gene (reference sequence).

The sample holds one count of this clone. The CDR3 sequence is CASSQRIGGEQYF. The CDR3 nucleotides are TGTGCCAGCAGCCAACGGATAGGGGGCGAGCAGTACTTC. The chain is built from TRBV14 and TRBJ2-7, with a possible D match to TRBD1 (6 bases). V was trimmed by 2 bases and J by 6 bases, leaving 11 bases between them. Germline V CDR1 and CDR2: SGHDN, FVKESK. The CDR3 spans 13 residues.

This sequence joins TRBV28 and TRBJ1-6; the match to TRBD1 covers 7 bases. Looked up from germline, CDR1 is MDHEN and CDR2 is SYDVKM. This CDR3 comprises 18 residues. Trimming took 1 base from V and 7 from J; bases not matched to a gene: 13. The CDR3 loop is CASSLFIEGASRNSPLHF. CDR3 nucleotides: TGTGCCAGCAGTTTATTTATTGAGGGGGCGAGTAGGAATTCACCCCTCCACTTT.

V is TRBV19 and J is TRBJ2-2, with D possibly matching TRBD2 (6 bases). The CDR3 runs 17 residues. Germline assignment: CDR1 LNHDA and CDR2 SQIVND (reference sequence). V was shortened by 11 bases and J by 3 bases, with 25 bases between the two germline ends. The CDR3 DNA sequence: TGTGCCTCCTACCGAGGGGACTTTTGGGTTGACACCGGGGAGCTGTTTTTT. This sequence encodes CASYRGDFWVDTGELFF.

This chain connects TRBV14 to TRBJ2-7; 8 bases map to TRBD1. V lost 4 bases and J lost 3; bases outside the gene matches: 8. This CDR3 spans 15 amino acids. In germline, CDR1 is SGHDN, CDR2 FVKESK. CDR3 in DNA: TGTGCCAGCAGCCCGGGACAGGTCGGGGTCTACGAGCAGTACTTC. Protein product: CASSPGQVGVYEQYF. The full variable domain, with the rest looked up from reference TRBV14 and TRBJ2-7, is EAGVTQFPSHSVIEKGQTVTLRCDPISGHDNLYWYRRVMGKEIKFLLHFVKESKQDESGMPNNRFLAERTGGTYSTLKVQPAELEDSGVYFCASSPGQVGVYEQYFGPGTRLTVT.

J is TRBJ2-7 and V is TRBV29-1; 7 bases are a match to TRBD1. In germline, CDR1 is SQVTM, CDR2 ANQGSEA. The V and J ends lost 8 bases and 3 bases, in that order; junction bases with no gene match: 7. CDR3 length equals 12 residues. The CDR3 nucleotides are TGCAGCTCCCGTAGGGACAGCTACGAGCAGTACTTC. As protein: CSSRRDSYEQYF.

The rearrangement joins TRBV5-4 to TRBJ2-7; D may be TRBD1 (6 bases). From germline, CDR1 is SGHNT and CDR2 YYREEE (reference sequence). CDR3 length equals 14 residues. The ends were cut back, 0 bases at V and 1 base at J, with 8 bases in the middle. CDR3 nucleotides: TGTGCCAGCAGCTTGGAAGGGGGTTCCTACGAGCAGTACTTC. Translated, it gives CASSLEGGSYEQYF.

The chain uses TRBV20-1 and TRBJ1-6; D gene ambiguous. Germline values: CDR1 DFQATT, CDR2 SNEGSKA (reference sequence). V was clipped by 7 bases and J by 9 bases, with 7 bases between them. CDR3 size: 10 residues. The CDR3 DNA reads TGCAGTGTCAACAGTTCACCCCTCCACTTT. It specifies CSVNSSPLHF.

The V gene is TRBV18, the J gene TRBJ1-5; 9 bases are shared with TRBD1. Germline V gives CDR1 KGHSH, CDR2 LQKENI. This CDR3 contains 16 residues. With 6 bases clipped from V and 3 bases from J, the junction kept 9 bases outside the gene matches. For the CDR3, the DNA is TGTGCCAGCTCCACGACAGGGGGACGAAACAATCAGCCCCAGCATTTT. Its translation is CASSTTGGRNNQPQHF.

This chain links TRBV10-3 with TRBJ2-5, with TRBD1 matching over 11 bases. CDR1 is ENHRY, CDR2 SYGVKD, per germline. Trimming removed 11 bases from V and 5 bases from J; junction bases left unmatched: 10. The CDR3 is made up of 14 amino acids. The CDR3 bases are TGTGCCGCGGGACAGGGGGGCGAGTTTGAGACCCAGTACTTC. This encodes CAAGQGGEFETQYF.

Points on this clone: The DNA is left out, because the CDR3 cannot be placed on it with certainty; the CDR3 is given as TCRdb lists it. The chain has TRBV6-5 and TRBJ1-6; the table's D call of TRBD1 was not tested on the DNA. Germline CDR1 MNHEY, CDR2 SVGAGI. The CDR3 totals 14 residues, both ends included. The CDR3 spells CASALDTFGSPLHF.

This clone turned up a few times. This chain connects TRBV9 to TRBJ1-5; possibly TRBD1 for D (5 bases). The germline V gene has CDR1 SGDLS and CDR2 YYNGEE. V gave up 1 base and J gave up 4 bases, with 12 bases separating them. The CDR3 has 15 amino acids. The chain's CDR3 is CASSVTPTENQPQHF. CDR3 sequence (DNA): TGTGCCAGCAGCGTAACCCCGACAGAAAATCAGCCCCAGCATTTT. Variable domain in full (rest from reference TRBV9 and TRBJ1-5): DSGVTQTPKHLITATGQRVTLRCSPRSGDLSVYWYQQSLDQGLQFLIQYYNGEERAKGNILERFSAQQFPDLHSELNLSSLELGDSALYFCASSVTPTENQPQHFGDGTRLSIL.

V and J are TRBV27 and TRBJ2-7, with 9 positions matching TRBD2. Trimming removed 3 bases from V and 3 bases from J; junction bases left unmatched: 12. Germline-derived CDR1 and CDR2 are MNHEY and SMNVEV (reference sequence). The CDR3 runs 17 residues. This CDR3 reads CASSFARRSGSVYEQYF. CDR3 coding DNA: TGTGCCAGCAGTTTCGCTAGACGTAGCGGGAGTGTCTACGAGCAGTACTTC.

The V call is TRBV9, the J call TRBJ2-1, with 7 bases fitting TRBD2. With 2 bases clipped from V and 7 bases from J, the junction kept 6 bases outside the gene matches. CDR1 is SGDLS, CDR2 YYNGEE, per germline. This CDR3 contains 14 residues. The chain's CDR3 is CASSVGGPGNEQFF. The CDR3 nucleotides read TGTGCCAGCAGCGTGGGAGGGCCCGGTAATGAGCAGTTCTTC.

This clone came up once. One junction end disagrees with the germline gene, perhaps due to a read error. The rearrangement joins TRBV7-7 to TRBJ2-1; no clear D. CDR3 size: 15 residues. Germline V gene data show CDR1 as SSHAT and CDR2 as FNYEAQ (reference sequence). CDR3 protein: CASSPHSMSYNEQFF. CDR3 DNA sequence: TGTGCTAGCAGCCCTCACTCGATGTCCTACAATGAGCAGTTCTTC.

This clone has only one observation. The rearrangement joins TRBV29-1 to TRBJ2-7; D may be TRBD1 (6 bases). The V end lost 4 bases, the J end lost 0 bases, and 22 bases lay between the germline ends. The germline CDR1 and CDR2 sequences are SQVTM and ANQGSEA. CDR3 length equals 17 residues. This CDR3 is CSVVGLTTQGSSYEQYF. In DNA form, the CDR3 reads TGCAGCGTTGTGGGGCTGACTACTCAGGGGAGCTCCTACGAGCAGTACTTC.

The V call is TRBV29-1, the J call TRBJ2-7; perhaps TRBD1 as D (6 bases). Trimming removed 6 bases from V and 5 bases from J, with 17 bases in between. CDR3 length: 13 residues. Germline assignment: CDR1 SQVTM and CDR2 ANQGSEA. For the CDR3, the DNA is TGCAGCGTACTAGATACAGGGTGGCACGAGCAGTACTTC. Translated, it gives CSVLDTGWHEQYF.

CDR3 bases: TGTGCCAGCAGTTTATCGGGACAGTACGAGCAGTACTTC. Its translation is CASSLSGQYEQYF. The rearrangement links TRBV27 to TRBJ2-7; 7 bases line up with TRBD1. Germline lookup yields CDR1 MNHEY and CDR2 SMNVEV (reference sequence). Trimming at V came to 0 bases and at J to 4 bases, leaving 0 bases not matched to a gene. This CDR3 spans 13 amino acids.